The rows below give T cell receptor beta chains drawn from one sample of a study of PD-1 blockade in classical Hodgkin lymphoma. Some clones are missing from TCRdb's copy, which holds only in-frame ones; the method was immunoSEQ multiplex PCR. Among more than 90,000 clones listed, roughly 76% were seen once. The starting material was peripheral blood mononuclear cells (PBMCs), obtained before the second cycle of nivolumab. The source is a human donor with classical Hodgkin lymphoma. CDR3s include the opening cysteine and the closing phenylalanine or tryptophan. A D gene is named only where the DNA matches it firmly. Rows may omit the clone size; those that give it use once, few, many or a size class.

size: -
D: -
length: 13
J: TRBJ2-6
V: TRBV5-1
CDR3: CASSGAGANVLTF
DNA: TGCGCCAGCAGCGGCGCTGGGGCCAACGTCCTGACTTTC

size: -
D: -
length: 12
J: TRBJ2-5
V: TRBV18
CDR3: CASSPEGETQYF
DNA: TGTGCCAGCTCACCGGAGGGTGAGACCCAGTACTTC

size: -
D: -
length: 16
J: TRBJ2-3
V: TRBV19
CDR3: CASSIASGQRLNTQYF
DNA: TGTGCCAGTAGTATAGCGTCCGGACAGAGGTTGAATACGCAGTATTTT

size: -
D: TRBD2
length: 16
J: TRBJ2-3
V: TRBV5-1
CDR3: CASSSQAGGYTDTQYF
DNA: TGCGCCAGCAGCTCCCAAGCGGGAGGGTACACAGATACGCAGTATTTT

size: -
D: -
length: 15
J: TRBJ1-3
V: TRBV6-1
CDR3: CASSEALRSGNTIYF
DNA: TGTGCCAGCAGTGAAGCGCTCCGCAGCGGAAACACCATATATTTT

size: -
D: TRBD1
length: 16
J: TRBJ2-7
V: TRBV6-5
CDR3: CASSLLPGQSTYEQYF
DNA: TGTGCCAGCAGTTTGCTACCGGGACAGTCGACCTACGAGCAGTACTTC

size: -
D: -
length: 17
J: TRBJ1-1
V: TRBV12-5
CDR3: CASGLVLGLGVNTEAFF
DNA: TGTGCTAGTGGTTTGGTACTCGGTCTGGGGGTGAACACTGAAGCTTTCTTT

size: -
D: -
length: 13
J: TRBJ1-1
V: TRBV7-9
CDR3: CASTASALGGAFF
DNA: TGTGCCAGCACCGCCTCGGCCCTGGGCGGCGCTTTCTTT

size: -
D: -
length: 14
J: TRBJ2-7
V: TRBV19
CDR3: CASSVIQGEGEQYF
DNA: TGTGCCAGTAGTGTTATACAGGGGGAGGGCGAGCAGTACTTC

size: few
D: -
length: 14
J: TRBJ1-1
V: TRBV30
CDR3: CAWSVRGLNTEAFF
DNA: TGTGCCTGGAGTGTTCGGGGTCTGAACACTGAAGCTTTCTTT

size: few
D: -
length: 15
J: TRBJ1-5
V: TRBV28
CDR3: CASSWAIWGNQPQHF
DNA: TGTGCCAGCAGTTGGGCCATCTGGGGCAATCAGCCCCAGCATTTT

size: -
D: -
length: 14
J: TRBJ2-2
V: TRBV19
CDR3: CASSLLPAVGELFF
DNA: TGTGCCAGTAGTTTGTTACCCGCGGTCGGGGAGCTGTTTTTT

size: once
D: -
length: 14
J: TRBJ2-7
V: TRBV6-1
CDR3: CASSGRPPTFEQYF
DNA: TGTGCCAGCAGTGGACGCCCTCCCACGTTCGAGCAGTACTTC

size: -
D: -
length: 16
J: TRBJ1-5
V: TRBV6-5
CDR3: CASSYSYGDSNQPQHF
DNA: TGTGCCAGCAGTTACTCCTATGGGGATAGCAATCAGCCCCAGCATTTT

size: few
D: -
length: 15
J: TRBJ1-5
V: TRBV2
CDR3: CASRALDIPNQPQHF
DNA: TGTGCCAGCAGAGCTCTCGACATTCCCAATCAGCCCCAGCATTTT

size: -
D: TRBD2
length: 16
J: TRBJ2-2
V: TRBV19
CDR3: CASSMGGVGYTGELFF
DNA: TGTGCCAGTAGTATGGGAGGGGTCGGATACACCGGGGAGCTGTTTTTT

size: -
D: -
length: 16
J: TRBJ2-3
V: TRBV10-3
CDR3: CAISEGTGLGTDTQYF
DNA: TGTGCCATCAGTGAGGGGACGGGATTGGGCACAGATACGCAGTATTTT

size: -
D: -
length: 14
J: TRBJ1-1
V: TRBV7-9
CDR3: CASSVGQLNTEAFF
DNA: TGTGCCAGCAGCGTCGGACAGTTGAACACTGAAGCTTTCTTT

size: -
D: -
length: 12
J: TRBJ2-3
V: TRBV5-4
CDR3: CASTVDTDTQYF
DNA: TGTGCCAGCACCGTGGACACAGATACGCAGTATTTT

size: many
D: -
length: 17
J: TRBJ2-2
V: TRBV5-4
CDR3: CASSTDPGPRPPGELFF
DNA: TGTGCCAGCAGCACCGACCCGGGACCGAGGCCCCCCGGGGAGCTGTTTTTT

size: -
D: -
length: 13
J: TRBJ1-1
V: TRBV6-1
CDR3: CASTGGPNTEAFF
DNA: TGTGCCAGCACGGGGGGGCCGAACACTGAAGCTTTCTTT

size: -
D: -
length: 15
J: TRBJ2-5
V: TRBV5-1
CDR3: CASSLVGRTWETQYF
DNA: TGCGCCAGCAGCTTGGTGGGACGGACATGGGAGACCCAGTACTTC

size: -
D: -
length: 14
J: TRBJ1-1
V: TRBV28
CDR3: CASSLTGPGPEAFF
DNA: TGTGCCAGCAGTTTAACAGGTCCTGGACCTGAAGCTTTCTTT

size: -
D: -
length: 14
J: TRBJ2-4
V: TRBV18
CDR3: CASSPDGAKNIQYF
DNA: TGTGCCAGCTCACCCGATGGGGCCAAAAACATTCAGTACTTC

size: -
D: -
length: 12
J: TRBJ2-5
V: TRBV10-2
CDR3: CASSEIEGTQYF
DNA: TGCGCCAGCAGTGAGATCGAGGGGACCCAGTACTTC

size: -
D: -
length: 13
J: TRBJ2-1
V: TRBV28
CDR3: CASQPPGYNEQFF
DNA: TGTGCCTCCCAACCGCCGGGCTACAATGAGCAGTTCTTC

size: -
D: -
length: 13
J: TRBJ2-1
V: TRBV15
CDR3: CATSRDLGREQFF
DNA: TGTGCCACCAGCAGAGATTTGGGGCGGGAGCAGTTCTTC

size: once
D: -
length: 15
J: TRBJ1-3
V: TRBV5-4
CDR3: CASSLAPASGNTIYF
DNA: TGTGCCAGCAGCTTGGCACCAGCCTCTGGAAACACCATATATTTT

size: -
D: -
length: 15
J: TRBJ2-4
V: TRBV6-6
CDR3: CASSHRDRRKNIQYF
DNA: TGTGCCAGCAGTCACAGAGACAGGAGAAAAAACATTCAGTACTTC

size: -
D: TRBD1
length: 13
J: TRBJ1-2
V: TRBV28
CDR3: CASRPGTAYGYTF
DNA: TGTGCCAGCAGGCCCGGGACAGCATATGGCTACACCTTC

size: once
D: -
length: 15
J: TRBJ2-7
V: TRBV18
CDR3: CASSPRRGTPYEQYF
DNA: TGTGCCAGCTCACCACGGCGCGGGACGCCCTACGAGCAGTACTTC

size: -
D: -
length: 14
J: TRBJ1-1
V: TRBV27
CDR3: CASSLRGQGTEAFF
DNA: TGTGCCAGCAGTTTAAGGGGCCAGGGTACTGAAGCTTTCTTT

size: -
D: TRBD1
length: 15
J: TRBJ1-2
V: TRBV15
CDR3: CATSRGGQGTYGYTF
DNA: TGTGCCACCAGCAGAGGGGGACAGGGGACCTATGGCTACACCTTC

size: -
D: -
length: 13
J: TRBJ2-7
V: TRBV9
CDR3: CASSVEGRNEQYF
DNA: TGTGCCAGCAGCGTAGAAGGCCGTAACGAGCAGTACTTC

size: -
D: -
length: 14
J: TRBJ1-1
V: TRBV9
CDR3: CASSRAQMNTEAFF
DNA: TGTGCCAGCAGCAGGGCACAAATGAACACTGAAGCTTTCTTT

size: -
D: -
length: 13
J: TRBJ2-7
V: TRBV12-5
CDR3: CASGFGSSYEQYF
DNA: TGTGCTAGTGGTTTTGGCAGCTCCTACGAGCAGTACTTC

size: -
D: TRBD1
length: 16
J: TRBJ1-2
V: TRBV5-8
CDR3: CASSLGTGLGVEGYTF
DNA: TGTGCCAGCAGCTTGGGGACAGGATTAGGGGTTGAAGGCTACACCTTC

size: once
D: TRBD1
length: 16
J: TRBJ2-7
V: TRBV9
CDR3: CASSVMPGQGAGEQYF
DNA: TGTGCCAGCAGCGTAATGCCGGGACAGGGGGCGGGTGAGCAGTACTTC

size: -
D: TRBD2
length: 16
J: TRBJ2-3
V: TRBV9
CDR3: CASSVELRESRDTQYF
DNA: TGTGCCAGCAGCGTAGAATTGCGGGAGTCTAGAGATACGCAGTATTTT

size: -
D: TRBD1
length: 15
J: TRBJ1-2
V: TRBV6-5
CDR3: CASSYSRGRVYGYTF
DNA: TGTGCCAGCAGTTACAGCAGGGGGCGCGTGTATGGCTACACCTTC

size: -
D: TRBD1
length: 14
J: TRBJ1-4
V: TRBV9
CDR3: CASSVRGGVEKLFF
DNA: TGTGCCAGCAGCGTACGAGGGGGCGTCGAAAAACTGTTTTTT

size: -
D: -
length: 13
J: TRBJ1-5
V: TRBV6-6
CDR3: CASSYVDKQPQHF
DNA: TGTGCCAGCAGTTACGTGGACAAACAGCCCCAGCATTTT

size: -
D: -
length: 11
J: TRBJ2-1
V: TRBV7-2
CDR3: CASSLGFEQFF
DNA: TGTGCCAGCAGCTTAGGGTTTGAGCAGTTCTTC

size: -
D: -
length: 15
J: TRBJ2-2
V: TRBV15
CDR3: CATLRDKGVGGELFF
DNA: TGTGCCACCCTCCGGGACAAAGGGGTTGGCGGGGAGCTGTTTTTT

size: -
D: TRBD1
length: 14
J: TRBJ1-1
V: TRBV5-1
CDR3: CASKLEEGATEAFF
DNA: TGCGCCAGCAAATTAGAAGAGGGGGCAACTGAAGCTTTCTTT